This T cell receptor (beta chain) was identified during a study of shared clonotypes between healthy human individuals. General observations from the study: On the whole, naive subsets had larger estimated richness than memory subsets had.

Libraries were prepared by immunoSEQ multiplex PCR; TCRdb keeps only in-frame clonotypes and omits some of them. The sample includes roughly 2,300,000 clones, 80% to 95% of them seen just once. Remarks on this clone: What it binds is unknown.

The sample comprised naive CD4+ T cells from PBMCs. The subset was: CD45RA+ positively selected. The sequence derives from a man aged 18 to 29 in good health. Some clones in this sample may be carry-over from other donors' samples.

The CDR3 region is CASGVTGQGRVEQYF. The CDR3 nucleotides are TGTGCCAGCGGGGTTACGGGACAGGGTCGAGTCGAGCAGTACTTC. The J gene is TRBJ2-7, the V gene TRBV28, with 9 bases identical to TRBD1. CDR1 and CDR2 from the germline V gene are MDHEN and SYDVKM. V was clipped by 8 bases and J by 6 bases; unmatched bases: 14. CDR3 size: 15 residues.